This TCR beta chain was observed in a study of Ad26.COV2.S vaccination and SARS-CoV-2 variants. Study at large: Ad26.COV2.S was injected intramuscularly once or twice, 56 days apart.

The assay was immunoSEQ multiplex PCR, and TCRdb's table has in-frame clones only and misses some. The data contain hundreds of thousands of clones, about 91% of them singletons. From germline, CDR1 is GTSNPN and CDR2 SVGIG (reference sequence). This CDR3 has 12 residues. V was clipped by 4 bases and J by 6 bases; unmatched bases: 6. Sample treatment: roughly 18 received Ad26.COV2.S at low or high dose, single or two shots; 5 received placebo; per-sample allocation not given. Repertoires come from day 63 after the first vaccine or placebo injection. At a Boston site, the person donating was an adult of 18-55 years.

The material sequenced was peripheral blood, taken in a trial of Ad26.COV2.S vaccine versus placebo. The V call is TRBV30, the J call TRBJ2-7; the match to TRBD1 covers 7 bases. This clonotype was sampled from a person between 18 and 60 years old who received the Ad26.COV2.S COVID-19 vaccine or a placebo. CDR3 DNA sequence: TGTGCCTGGATGGCAGGGGGAGTCGAGCAGTACTTC. It yields the protein CAWMAGGVEQYF.